This TCR beta chain appears in the sequencing data of a study of read filtering for tumor transcriptome and immune sequencing. Overall study context: Transcriptome libraries were built from DNase-treated RNA.

Study conclusions and caveats: Compared with RNA-seq, IR-seq gave much higher clonotype depth and reliability. IR-seq and RNA-seq agreed better without single-read clonotypes.

CDR1 DFQATT and CDR2 SNEGSKA come from the germline V gene (reference sequence). The CDR3 loop spans 15 amino acids. The ends lost 4 bases at V and 1 base at J; junction bases unmatched: 6. The library was built from roughly 400 ng RNA with molecular barcoded adaptors for alpha/delta and beta/gamma chains. MiXCR, applied by TCRdb to the reads, yields one record per CDR3 protein. Here the sample spans some 140,000 distinct CDR3 sequences, around 14% being singletons. As regards this clonotype: Its antigen remains unknown.

The clonotype was recovered from a donor aged 40 or older with multiple myeloma. The sequenced sample consisted of a population of CD138-negative cells sorted from bone marrow. J is TRBJ2-1 and V is TRBV20-1; 8 nucleotides match TRBD2. CDR3 in amino acids: CSAIEAGDSYNEQFF. For the CDR3, the DNA is TGCAGTGCTATAGAAGCGGGAGATTCCTACAATGAGCAGTTCTTC.